A selection of T cell receptor beta chains follows, all from one sample in a study of blood T cell repertoires in COVID-19. Sequenced by immunoSEQ multiplex PCR; TCRdb stores in-frame clones only, minus some. The data contain about 96,000 clones, roughly 80% of them singletons. The specimen sequenced was peripheral blood. These receptors came from a woman aged 55-75 years with acute or convalescent COVID-19. Each CDR3 is given with its conserved first and last residue. Each record gives: CDR3 DNA, CDR3 protein, clone size, V gene, D gene, J gene. A D gene is named only where the DNA matches it firmly. Expanded clones are given a class, and other clones once, few, many or no size at all.

CDR3nt: TGTGCCAGCAGCTCAGGGGACAGCTCGAATGAAAAACTGTTTTTT
CDR3aa: CASSSGDSSNEKLFF
abundance: -
v_gene: TRBV7-2
d_gene: TRBD1
j_gene: TRBJ1-4

CDR3nt: TGCGCCAGCAGCCAGGGACACATTAGCAATCAGCCCCAGCATTTT
CDR3aa: CASSQGHISNQPQHF
abundance: -
v_gene: TRBV4-3
d_gene: -
j_gene: TRBJ1-5

CDR3nt: TGCGCCAGCAGCCCTCGGGGGGTTTCCTACGAGCAGTACTTC
CDR3aa: CASSPRGVSYEQYF
abundance: -
v_gene: TRBV5-1
d_gene: TRBD2
j_gene: TRBJ2-7

CDR3nt: TGTGCCAGCAGCATGAACACTGAAGCTTTCTTT
CDR3aa: CASSMNTEAFF
abundance: -
v_gene: TRBV6-5
d_gene: -
j_gene: TRBJ1-1

CDR3nt: TGTGCCAGCAGACCCGGACTAGCGGGGTTCGAGACCCAGTACTTC
CDR3aa: CASRPGLAGFETQYF
abundance: -
v_gene: TRBV2
d_gene: TRBD2
j_gene: TRBJ2-5

CDR3nt: TGTGCCAGCAGCTTATCGGACAGGGCGGGATCACCCCTCCACTTT
CDR3aa: CASSLSDRAGSPLHF
abundance: -
v_gene: TRBV7-6
d_gene: TRBD1
j_gene: TRBJ1-6

CDR3nt: TGTGCCTGGAGCTCAGGGTTGGGAACCGGGGAGCTGTTTTTT
CDR3aa: CAWSSGLGTGELFF
abundance: -
v_gene: TRBV30
d_gene: -
j_gene: TRBJ2-2

CDR3nt: TGTGCCAGCAGCCCGGACTCAGGTACCACGAGCGTTGAGCAGTTCTTC
CDR3aa: CASSPDSGTTSVEQFF
abundance: -
v_gene: TRBV11-3
d_gene: -
j_gene: TRBJ2-1

CDR3nt: TGTGCCAGCAGTGAAGCGGTGCGGGGCGGTCAAGAGACCCAGTACTTC
CDR3aa: CASSEAVRGGQETQYF
abundance: -
v_gene: TRBV2
d_gene: -
j_gene: TRBJ2-5

CDR3nt: TGTGCCAGTAGGTTACAGATTAGCAATCAGCCCCAGCATTTT
CDR3aa: CASRLQISNQPQHF
abundance: few
v_gene: TRBV19
d_gene: -
j_gene: TRBJ1-5

CDR3nt: TGTGCCAGCAGCTCTCAGGGGCCACGGAATCAGCCCCAGCATTTT
CDR3aa: CASSSQGPRNQPQHF
abundance: -
v_gene: TRBV7-9
d_gene: -
j_gene: TRBJ1-5

CDR3nt: TGTGCCAGCAGCTCGGGCCCCGACAGTGGGAGGTACTATGGCTACACCTTC
CDR3aa: CASSSGPDSGRYYGYTF
abundance: -
v_gene: TRBV5-5
d_gene: -
j_gene: TRBJ1-2

CDR3nt: TGTGCCAGCAGCCCACGACATGATAATTCACCCCTCCACTTT
CDR3aa: CASSPRHDNSPLHF
abundance: once
v_gene: TRBV14
d_gene: -
j_gene: TRBJ1-6

CDR3nt: TGCAGCGTCGCTAGCCTGGGTGAAAAACTGTTTTTT
CDR3aa: CSVASLGEKLFF
abundance: -
v_gene: TRBV29-1
d_gene: -
j_gene: TRBJ1-4

CDR3nt: TGTGCCAGCCGTGGAGAAACCAACACCGGGGAGCTGTTTTTT
CDR3aa: CASRGETNTGELFF
abundance: -
v_gene: TRBV10-3
d_gene: -
j_gene: TRBJ2-2

CDR3nt: TGTGCCAGCAGTAGGGGGCGAGGGACTGAAGCTTTCTTT
CDR3aa: CASSRGRGTEAFF
abundance: once
v_gene: TRBV14
d_gene: TRBD1
j_gene: TRBJ1-1

CDR3nt: TGCAGCGTATCGGACCGGGGTACTGAAGCTTTCTTT
CDR3aa: CSVSDRGTEAFF
abundance: -
v_gene: TRBV29-1
d_gene: -
j_gene: TRBJ1-1

CDR3nt: TGCAGCTCCGCGGGGCTGCGGGATGGCTACACCTTC
CDR3aa: CSSAGLRDGYTF
abundance: few
v_gene: TRBV29-1
d_gene: -
j_gene: TRBJ1-2

CDR3nt: TGCAGCGTTGAAGGGGGCGAAGCTAACTATGGCTACACCTTC
CDR3aa: CSVEGGEANYGYTF
abundance: -
v_gene: TRBV29-1
d_gene: -
j_gene: TRBJ1-2

CDR3nt: TGTGCCTGGAGTGTCCAGGGGGCTTGGGAAAAACTGTTTTTT
CDR3aa: CAWSVQGAWEKLFF
abundance: -
v_gene: TRBV30
d_gene: TRBD1
j_gene: TRBJ1-4

CDR3nt: TGTGCTAGCAGCCGGACAGTGAACACTGAAGCTTTCTTT
CDR3aa: CASSRTVNTEAFF
abundance: -
v_gene: TRBV7-7
d_gene: -
j_gene: TRBJ1-1

CDR3nt: TGTGCCAGCAGTGAAGTCGGGACAGTGCATAGCAATCAGCCCCAGCATTTT
CDR3aa: CASSEVGTVHSNQPQHF
abundance: few
v_gene: TRBV2
d_gene: TRBD1
j_gene: TRBJ1-5